This TCR beta chain appears in the sequencing data of a study of Ad26.COV2.S vaccination and SARS-CoV-2 variants. Study-level results: People who got the vaccine or the placebo had similar non-spike TCR breadth.

A note on this clone: Its antigen is not identified.

This sample's treatment: approximately 18 received Ad26.COV2.S at low or high dose, single or two shots; roughly five received placebo; per-sample allocation not given. The investigators took samples on day 63 after the first vaccine or placebo injection. Clones were sequenced by immunoSEQ multiplex PCR, and TCRdb holds only the in-frame ones, with some missing. The data contain some 350,000 clones, approximately 87% of them seen just once; the ten biggest clones take up around 5.5%. Germline-derived CDR1 and CDR2 are MNHEY and SMNVEV (reference sequence). CDR3 length: 13 amino acids. V was clipped by 5 bases and J by 6 bases; unmatched bases: 6.

The origin of this receptor is a person between 18 and 65 years old who received the Ad26.COV2.S COVID-19 vaccine or a placebo. This specimen consisted of peripheral blood, obtained in a trial of Ad26.COV2.S vaccine versus placebo. V gene TRBV27 combines with J gene TRBJ2-7; 8 positions match TRBD2. The CDR3 nucleotides are TGTGCCAGCAGTCTCAAAGCGGGAGCCGAGCAGTACGTC. Translating gives CASSLKAGAEQYV.